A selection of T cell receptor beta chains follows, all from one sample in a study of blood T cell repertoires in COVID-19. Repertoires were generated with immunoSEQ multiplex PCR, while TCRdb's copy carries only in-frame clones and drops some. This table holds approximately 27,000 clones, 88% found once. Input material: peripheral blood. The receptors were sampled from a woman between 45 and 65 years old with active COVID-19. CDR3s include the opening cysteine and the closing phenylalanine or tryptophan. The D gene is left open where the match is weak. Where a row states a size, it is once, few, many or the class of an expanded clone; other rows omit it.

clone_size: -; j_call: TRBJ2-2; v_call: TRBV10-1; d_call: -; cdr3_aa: CATLLRRDRTGELFF; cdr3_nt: TGCGCCACCCTACTTAGGAGGGATAGAACCGGGGAGCTGTTTTTT
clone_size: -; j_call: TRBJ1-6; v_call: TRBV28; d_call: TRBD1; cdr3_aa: CASSLLGDRVSPLHF; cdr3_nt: TGTGCCAGCAGTTTATTAGGGGACAGGGTTTCACCCCTCCACTTT
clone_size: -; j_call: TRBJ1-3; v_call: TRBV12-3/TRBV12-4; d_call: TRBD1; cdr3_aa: CASSWTGTTIYF; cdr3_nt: TGTGCCAGCAGTTGGACAGGGACTACCATATATTTT
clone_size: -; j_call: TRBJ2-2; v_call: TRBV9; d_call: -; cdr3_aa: CASSVGSGELFF; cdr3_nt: TGTGCCAGCAGCGTAGGGAGTGGGGAGCTGTTTTTT
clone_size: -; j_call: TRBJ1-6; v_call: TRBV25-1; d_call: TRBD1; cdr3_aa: CASSVTTGSYNSPLHF; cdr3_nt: TGTGCCAGCAGTGTAACGACAGGGAGCTATAATTCACCCCTCCACTTT
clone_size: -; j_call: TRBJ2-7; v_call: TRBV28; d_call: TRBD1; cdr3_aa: CASSSTGVGEQYF; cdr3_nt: TGTGCCAGCAGTTCGACAGGGGTGGGGGAGCAGTACTTC
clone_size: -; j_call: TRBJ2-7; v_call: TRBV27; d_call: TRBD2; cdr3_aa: CASSSLAGGPYEQYF; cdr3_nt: TGTGCCAGCAGTTCCTTAGCGGGAGGCCCTTACGAGCAGTACTTC
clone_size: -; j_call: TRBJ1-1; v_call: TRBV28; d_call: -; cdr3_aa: CATLNRPNTEAFF; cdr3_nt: TGTGCCACCTTAAACAGACCAAACACTGAAGCTTTCTTT
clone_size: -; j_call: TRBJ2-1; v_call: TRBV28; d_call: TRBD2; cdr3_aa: CASSLAGLAGANEQFF; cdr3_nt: TGTGCCAGCAGCCTAGCGGGACTAGCGGGAGCCAATGAGCAGTTCTTC
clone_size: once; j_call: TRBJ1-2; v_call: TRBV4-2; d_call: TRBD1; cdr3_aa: CASSPGQGVDYGYTF; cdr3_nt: TGTGCCAGCAGCCCTGGACAGGGGGTCGACTATGGCTACACCTTC
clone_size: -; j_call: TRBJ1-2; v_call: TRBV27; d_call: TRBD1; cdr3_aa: CASSLGQGASYGYTF; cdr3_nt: TGTGCCAGCAGTCTAGGACAGGGGGCTTCCTATGGCTACACCTTC
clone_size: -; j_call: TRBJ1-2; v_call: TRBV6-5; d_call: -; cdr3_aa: CASSSDSLWGGYTF; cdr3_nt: TGTGCCAGCAGTTCGGACAGCCTGTGGGGGGGCTACACCTTC
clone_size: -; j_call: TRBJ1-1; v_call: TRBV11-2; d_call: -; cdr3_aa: CASSLGRYHTEAFF; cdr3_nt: TGTGCCAGCAGCTTAGGCAGGTATCACACTGAAGCTTTCTTT
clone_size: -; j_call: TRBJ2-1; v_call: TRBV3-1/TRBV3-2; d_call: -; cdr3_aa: CASSQGGSGYYNEQFF; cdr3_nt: TGTGCCAGCAGCCAAGGGGGTAGCGGCTACTACAATGAGCAGTTCTTC
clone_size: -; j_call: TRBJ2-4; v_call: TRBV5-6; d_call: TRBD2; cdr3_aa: CASSLGPPSGSGRDIQYF; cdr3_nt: TGTGCCAGCAGCTTGGGGCCCCCTAGCGGGAGCGGGCGGGACATTCAGTACTTC
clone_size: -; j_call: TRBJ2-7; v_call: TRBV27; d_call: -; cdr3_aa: CASSSLRQGHEQYF; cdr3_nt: TGTGCCAGCAGTTCCTTACGGCAGGGCCACGAGCAGTACTTC
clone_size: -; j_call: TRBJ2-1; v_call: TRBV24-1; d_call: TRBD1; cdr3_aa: CATSDPKTGSSYNEQFF; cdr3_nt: TGTGCCACCAGTGATCCGAAGACAGGGAGCTCCTACAATGAGCAGTTCTTC
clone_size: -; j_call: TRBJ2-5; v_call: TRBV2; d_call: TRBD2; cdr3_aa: CASSEVGGSQETQYF; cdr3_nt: TGTGCCAGCAGTGAGGTGGGGGGGAGTCAAGAGACCCAGTACTTC
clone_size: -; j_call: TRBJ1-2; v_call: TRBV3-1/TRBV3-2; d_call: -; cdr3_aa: CASSQDWAGTNYGYTF; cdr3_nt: TGTGCCAGCAGCCAAGACTGGGCAGGGACTAACTATGGCTACACCTTC
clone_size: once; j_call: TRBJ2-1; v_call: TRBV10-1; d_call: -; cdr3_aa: CASSESGGKTYNEQFF; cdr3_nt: TGCGCCAGCAGTGAGTCGGGCGGGAAAACCTACAATGAGCAGTTCTTC
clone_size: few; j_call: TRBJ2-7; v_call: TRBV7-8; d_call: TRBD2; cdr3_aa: CASRQGLAGKKGEQYF; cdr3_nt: TGTGCCAGCAGACAGGGACTAGCGGGAAAGAAGGGCGAGCAGTACTTC
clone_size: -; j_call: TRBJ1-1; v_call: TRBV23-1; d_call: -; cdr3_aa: CASSQLGGFAEAFF; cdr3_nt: TGCGCCAGCAGTCAACTAGGGGGTTTCGCTGAAGCTTTCTTT
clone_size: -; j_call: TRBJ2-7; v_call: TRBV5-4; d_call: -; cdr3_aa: CASSRQGTYEQYF; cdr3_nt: TGTGCCAGCAGCCGTCAGGGGACCTACGAGCAGTACTTC
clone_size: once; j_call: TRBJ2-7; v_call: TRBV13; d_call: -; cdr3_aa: CASSPGRGTSYEQYF; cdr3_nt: TGTGCCAGCAGCCCGGGGCGGGGAACTTCCTACGAGCAGTACTTC
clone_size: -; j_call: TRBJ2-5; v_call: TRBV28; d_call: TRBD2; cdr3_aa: CAAVRRGAWETQYF; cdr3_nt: TGTGCCGCAGTCCGGCGGGGGGCGTGGGAGACCCAGTACTTC
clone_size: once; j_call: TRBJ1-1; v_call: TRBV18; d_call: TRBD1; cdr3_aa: CASRVGTGGAYTEAFF; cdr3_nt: TGTGCCAGCCGAGTGGGGACAGGGGGCGCTTACACTGAAGCTTTCTTT
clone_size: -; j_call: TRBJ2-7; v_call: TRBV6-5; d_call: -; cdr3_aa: CASRLYIRGGYEQYF; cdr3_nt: TGTGCCAGCAGACTTTACATCCGGGGAGGCTACGAGCAGTACTTC
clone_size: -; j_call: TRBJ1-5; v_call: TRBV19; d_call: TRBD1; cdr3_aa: CASSITGDQPQHF; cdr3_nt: TGTGCCAGTAGTATAACAGGGGATCAGCCCCAGCATTTT
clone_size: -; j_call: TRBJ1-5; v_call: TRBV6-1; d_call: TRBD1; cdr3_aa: CASSEERGLGQPQHF; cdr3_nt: TGTGCCAGCAGTGAAGAGAGGGGGCTAGGTCAGCCCCAGCATTTT
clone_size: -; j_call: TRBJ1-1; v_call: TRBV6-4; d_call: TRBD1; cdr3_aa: CASSDPRTGENTEAFF; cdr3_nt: TGTGCCAGCAGTGACCCGCGGACAGGGGAGAACACTGAAGCTTTCTTT
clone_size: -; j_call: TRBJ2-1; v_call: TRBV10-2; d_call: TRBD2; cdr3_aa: CASMGLAASSYNEQFF; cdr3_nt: TGCGCCAGCATGGGACTAGCGGCTAGCTCCTACAATGAGCAGTTCTTC
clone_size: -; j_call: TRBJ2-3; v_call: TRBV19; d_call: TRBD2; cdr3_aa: CASSITSGTSTDTQYF; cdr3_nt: TGTGCCAGTAGTATTACTAGCGGTACTAGCACAGATACGCAGTATTTT
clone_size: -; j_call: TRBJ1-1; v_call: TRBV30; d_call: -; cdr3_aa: CAWSVYRSKSGDTEAFF; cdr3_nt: TGTGCCTGGAGTGTATATAGGAGCAAATCCGGGGACACTGAAGCTTTCTTT
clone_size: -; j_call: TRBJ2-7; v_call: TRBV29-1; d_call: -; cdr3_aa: CSVVVPIAADEQYF; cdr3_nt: TGCAGCGTTGTAGTCCCCATAGCTGCGGACGAGCAGTACTTC